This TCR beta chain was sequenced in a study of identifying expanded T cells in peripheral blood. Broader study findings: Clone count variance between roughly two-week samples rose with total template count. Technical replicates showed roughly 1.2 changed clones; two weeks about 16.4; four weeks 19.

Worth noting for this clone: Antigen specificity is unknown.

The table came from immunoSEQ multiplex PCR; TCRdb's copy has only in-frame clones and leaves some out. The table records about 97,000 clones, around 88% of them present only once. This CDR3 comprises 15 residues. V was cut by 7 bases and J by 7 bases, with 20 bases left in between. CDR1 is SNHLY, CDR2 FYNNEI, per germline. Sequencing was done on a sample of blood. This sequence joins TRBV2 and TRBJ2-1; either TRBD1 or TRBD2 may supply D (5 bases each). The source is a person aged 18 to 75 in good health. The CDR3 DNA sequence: TGTGCCAGCACCGGGGTCAGGGCGTTAATTAATGAGCAGTTCTTC. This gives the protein CASTGVRALINEQFF.